Below, 29 T cell receptor beta chains from the same sample are listed, as sequenced in a study of beta chain features in type 1 diabetes. The entirety of the isolated RNA underwent reverse transcription, so expressed TCRB transcripts were sequenced. Method: immunoSEQ multiplex PCR; TCRdb's copy keeps in-frame clones and lacks some. In the table there are nearly 250,000 clones, 14% of which are singletons. The sample was naive CD4+ T cells from blood. These receptors were collected from a woman aged 40 to 50 in good health.

This clone has just a few counts. The chain is built from TRBV6-5 and TRBJ2-5; possible D gene TRBD1, 6 bases. The J call may be wrong; the DNA end is better matched by TRBJ2-7. In germline, CDR1 is MNHEY, CDR2 SVGAGI. The CDR3 is made up of 13 amino acids. In DNA, the CDR3 is TGTGCCAGTAAGGGGGTGTCTAACTACGAGCAGTACTTC. Protein: CASKGVSNYEQYF.

The J gene is TRBJ2-1, the V gene TRBV5-1; D perhaps matches TRBD2 (5 bases). CDR1 and CDR2 (germline): SGHRS, YFSETQ. V shed 4 bases and J shed 0 bases, with 14 bases lying between them. The CDR3 consists of 16 residues. The CDR3 here is CASSLLSVGSYNEQFF. The CDR3 DNA reads TGCGCCAGCAGCCTGCTTAGCGTTGGCTCCTACAATGAGCAGTTCTTC.

This clone was seen a few times. The chain couples TRBV18 to TRBJ2-1; 7 nucleotides line up with TRBD2. With 2 bases clipped from V and 4 bases from J, the junction kept 8 bases outside the gene matches. The CDR3 length is 16 residues. Germline V gene sequence: CDR1 KGHSH, CDR2 LQKENI. The CDR3 region is CASSPESTGGYNEQFF. The CDR3 DNA follows: TGTGCCAGCTCACCAGAGTCGACGGGGGGTTACAATGAGCAGTTCTTC.

J is TRBJ2-3 and V is TRBV6-1, with 7 bases lining up with TRBD1. This CDR3 is built from 14 residues. Per germline, CDR1 MNHNS and CDR2 SASEGT. Unmatched junction bases numbered 8, after V lost 5 bases and J lost 6 bases. CDR3 region: CASSHDRAADTQYF. Written as DNA, the CDR3 is TGTGCCAGCAGTCACGACAGGGCGGCTGATACGCAGTATTTT.

The table lists this clone with many counts. This chain connects TRBV23-1 to TRBJ2-4, with D uncertain. TRBV23-1 is marked as an open reading frame, function uncertain. The V and J ends lost 4 bases and 7 bases respectively, with 14 bases between them. The CDR3 totals 14 residues. In DNA form, the CDR3 reads TGCGCCAGCAGTCTGCCCAAGTCGGTCAACATTCAGTACTTC. Translated, it gives CASSLPKSVNIQYF.

In its sample, this clone was seen a few times. The chain carries TRBV2 and TRBJ2-2; D may be TRBD1 (6 bases). The CDR3 loop spans 14 amino acids. Germline V gene lookup returns CDR1 SNHLY and CDR2 FYNNEI. V lost 8 bases and J 4 bases, leaving 14 bases between the germline ends. As DNA, the CDR3 is TGTGCCAGCCGAGGACAGCCAGCCACCGGGGAGCTGTTTTTT. Its translation: CASRGQPATGELFF.

The sample holds a few counts of this clone. The rearrangement links TRBV7-6 to TRBJ2-5; D not certain. Per germline, CDR1 SGHVS and CDR2 FNYEAQ. Trimming shortened V by 5 bases and J by 5 bases, and 9 bases separated the two germline ends. The CDR3 extends over 12 amino acids. CDR3 loop: CASSLGRETQYF. CDR3 sequence (DNA): TGTGCCAGCAGCCTAGGGCGGGAGACCCAGTACTTC.

The chain employs TRBV7-2 and TRBJ2-5; TRBD2 is a possible D gene (5 bases). CDR3 length: 11 amino acids. Trimming left V 5 bases short and J 8 bases short, with 9 bases between. Germline V gives CDR1 SGHTA, CDR2 FQGNSA. The CDR3 reads CASSRDYTQYF. CDR3 in DNA: TGTGCCAGCAGCCGCGACTATACCCAGTACTTC.

The chain is built from TRBV18 and TRBJ1-5, with D hard to call. The germline V gene has CDR1 KGHSH and CDR2 LQKENI. This CDR3 region has 15 residues. The ends were cut back, 5 bases at V and 3 bases at J, with 14 bases in the middle. CDR3 amino acids: CASSALGEFNQPQHF. The CDR3 DNA reads as TGTGCCAGCTCAGCACTCGGGGAATTCAATCAGCCCCAGCATTTT.

This chain uses TRBV18 with TRBJ1-5; 9 positions match TRBD1. V was clipped by 4 bases and J by 2 bases; unmatched bases: 6. This CDR3 region has 16 residues. From germline, CDR1 is KGHSH and CDR2 LQKENI. The CDR3 bases are TGTGCCAGCTCACTACAGGGGGCGATTGGCAATCAGCCCCAGCATTTT. Translating it yields CASSLQGAIGNQPQHF.

The rearrangement joins TRBV11-2 to TRBJ2-7; D might be TRBD1 (5 bases). Looked up from germline, CDR1 is SGHAT and CDR2 is FQNNGV. The V end was cut by 1 base, the J end by 6 bases, with 13 bases between. The CDR3 runs to 14 residues. CDR3 loop: CASSLVSGFLEQYF. Here the CDR3 DNA reads TGTGCCAGCAGCTTAGTGTCAGGGTTCCTCGAGCAGTACTTC. Drawing the rest from reference TRBV11-2 and TRBJ2-7, the complete variable domain is EAGVAQSPRYKIIEKRQSVAFWCNPISGHATLYWYQQILGQGPKLLIQFQNNGVVDDSQLPKDRFSAERLKGVDSTLKIQPAKLEDSAVYLCASSLVSGFLEQYFGPGTRLTVT.

The J gene is TRBJ2-1, the V gene TRBV6-6; TRBD1 is a possible D gene (5 bases). V was clipped by 2 bases and J by 8 bases, with 16 bases between them. CDR1 and CDR2 from the germline V gene are MNHNY and SVGAGI (reference sequence). The CDR3 runs 15 residues. DNA for the CDR3: TGTGCCAGCAGTTACCCGCCCCTAGGGGATTATGAGCAGTTCTTC. Translating gives CASSYPPLGDYEQFF.

This chain connects TRBV7-8 to TRBJ2-7; D is perhaps TRBD2 (6 bases). Germline V CDR1 and CDR2: SGHVS, FQNEAQ. This CDR3 region has 12 residues. Trimming pared 5 bases from V and 6 bases from J, leaving 11 bases between. The CDR3 bases are TGTGCCAGCAGCCTCGGGACTGCCGAGCAGTACTTC. This sequence encodes CASSLGTAEQYF.

The rearrangement uses TRBV19 and TRBJ2-3; 9 nucleotides align to TRBD1. J was trimmed by 5 bases and V by 4 bases; bases with no gene match: 13. In germline, CDR1 is LNHDA, CDR2 SQIVND (reference sequence). The CDR3 has 17 residues. CDR3: CASSTGTGTLSEDTQYF. The DNA of the CDR3 is TGTGCCAGTAGTACCGGGACAGGGACCTTATCCGAAGATACGCAGTATTTT.

This chain links TRBV6-5 with TRBJ2-7, with TRBD1 matching 10 bases. Germline V lookup: CDR1 MNHEY, CDR2 SVGAGI. Trimming took 5 bases from V and 0 from J; bases not matched to a gene: 4. The CDR3 loop spans 15 amino acids. The CDR3 DNA reads as TGTGCCAGCAGTGCCGGGACAGGGGCCTCCTACGAGCAGTACTTC. Its protein is CASSAGTGASYEQYF.

The J gene is TRBJ2-7, the V gene TRBV19, with D hard to call. The CDR3 is made up of 14 amino acids. The germline gives CDR1 LNHDA, CDR2 SQIVND (reference sequence). V shed 6 bases and J shed 2 bases, with 14 bases lying between them. As DNA, the CDR3 is TGTGCCAGTAGGACACCCCGACGGACCTACGAGCAGTACTTC. Its translation: CASRTPRRTYEQYF.

The chain joins TRBV5-8 to TRBJ2-6; D not resolved. Trimming pared 0 bases from V and 0 bases from J, leaving 7 bases between. CDR3 length: 16 amino acids. Germline values: CDR1 SGHTS, CDR2 YDEGEE. This CDR3 is CASSLGRSSGANVLTF. In DNA form, the CDR3 reads TGTGCCAGCAGCTTGGGTCGGAGCTCTGGGGCCAACGTCCTGACTTTC. The entire variable domain, with the rest obtained from reference TRBV5-8 and TRBJ2-6, is as follows: EAGVTQSPTHLIKTRGQQATLRCSPISGHTSVYWYQQALGLGLQFLLWYDEGEERNRGNFPPRFSGRQFPNYSSELNVNALELEDSALYLCASSLGRSSGANVLTFGAGSRLTVL.

There are a few counts of this clone. This chain uses TRBV19 with TRBJ1-1; 7 nucleotides match TRBD1. The CDR3 sequence is 14 residues long. The V segment lost 2 bases and the J segment 6 bases; nucleotides outside the gene matches: 6. Germline lookup yields CDR1 LNHDA and CDR2 SQIVND (reference sequence). This chain's CDR3 is CASSIQGVRAEAFF. CDR3 nucleotides: TGTGCCAGTAGTATACAGGGGGTTAGGGCTGAAGCTTTCTTT.

This clone has more than one count but fewer than ten. The V and J genes are TRBV7-2 and TRBJ1-2, with 11 bases fitting TRBD1. Germline CDR1 and CDR2: SGHTA and FQGNSA. The ends lost 5 bases at V and 4 bases at J; junction bases unmatched: 6. CDR3 size: 15 residues. The CDR3 spells CASSQGQGAAYGYTF. Written as DNA, the CDR3 is TGTGCCAGCAGCCAAGGACAGGGGGCTGCCTATGGCTACACCTTC.

This clone was counted only a few times. The V gene is TRBV2, the J gene TRBJ1-5; no firm D call. Trimming stripped 5 bases from V and 4 bases from J, with 9 bases between. The CDR3 length is 13 residues. From germline, CDR1 is SNHLY and CDR2 FYNNEI. The CDR3 sequence is CASSPRGNQPQHF. Here the CDR3 DNA reads TGTGCCAGCAGTCCTCGGGGAAATCAGCCCCAGCATTTT.

This clone was recorded a few times. This same CDR3 is encoded by further DNA sequences in the sample. V and J are TRBV7-2 and TRBJ1-5; no firm D call. Germline values: CDR1 SGHTA, CDR2 FQGNSA. Trimming shortened V by 1 base and J by 4 bases, and 5 bases separated the two germline ends. The CDR3 spans 13 residues. CDR3 loop: CASSLGVNQPQHF. For the CDR3, the DNA is TGTGCCAGCAGCTTAGGAGTGAATCAGCCCCAGCATTTT.

A few counts support this clone. The chain couples TRBV5-4 to TRBJ2-5; possibly TRBD2 for D (6 bases). The CDR3 sequence is 14 residues long. Trimming stripped 4 bases from V and 0 bases from J, with 10 bases between. Germline CDR1 is SGHNT and CDR2 is YYREEE (reference sequence). The DNA for the CDR3 is TGTGCCAGCAGCCCGGGACTTTACCAAGAGACCCAGTACTTC. Its translation is CASSPGLYQETQYF. The full variable domain, its missing parts supplied by reference TRBV5-4 and TRBJ2-5, is ETGVTQSPTHLIKTRGQQVTLRCSSQSGHNTVSWYQQALGQGPQFIFQYYREEENGRGNFPPRFSGLQFPNYSSELNVNALELDDSALYLCASSPGLYQETQYFGPGTRLLVL.

This chain links TRBV5-1 with TRBJ2-1; 9 nucleotides align to TRBD2. Germline loops: CDR1 SGHRS, CDR2 YFSETQ. V shed 0 bases and J 4 bases; nucleotides not matched to a gene: 5. This CDR3 contains 16 residues. This chain's CDR3 is CASSLAAGGHYNEQFF. CDR3 nucleotide sequence: TGCGCCAGCAGCTTGGCAGCGGGGGGCCATTACAATGAGCAGTTCTTC.

This chain joins TRBV25-1 and TRBJ2-5; 8 nucleotides line up with TRBD2. The CDR3 spans 17 residues. Germline loops: CDR1 MGHDK, CDR2 SYGVNS. Trimming at V came to 8 bases and at J to 5 bases, leaving 19 bases not matched to a gene. CDR3 loop: CASGRGAIAGTRETQYF. CDR3 sequence (DNA): TGTGCCAGCGGTAGAGGGGCGATAGCGGGGACCCGGGAGACCCAGTACTTC.

The chain recombines TRBV5-1 with TRBJ2-3; D may be TRBD1 (5 bases). The length of the CDR3 is 11 residues. Trimming pared 6 bases from V and 6 bases from J, leaving 8 bases between. Germline V CDR1 and CDR2: SGHRS, YFSETQ. CDR3 protein: CASKGVDTQYF. The CDR3 DNA is TGCGCCAGCAAAGGGGTCGATACGCAGTATTTT.

The genes are TRBV12-5 and TRBJ2-3; D is possibly TRBD2 (5 bases). The V gene's germline CDR1 is LGHNT and CDR2 FRNRAP. V dropped 6 bases and J dropped 5 bases, with 9 bases sitting between them. The CDR3 consists of 12 residues. The CDR3 DNA reads as TGTGCTAGTGGGCTTCGGGGAGATACGCAGTATTTT. The encoded protein is CASGLRGDTQYF.

In its sample, this clone was seen a few times. The chain links TRBV11-2 to TRBJ2-3, with D tentatively TRBD2 (7 bases). CDR1 and CDR2 (germline): SGHAT, FQNNGV. Trimming shortened V by 5 bases and J by 3 bases, and 15 bases separated the two germline ends. The CDR3 length is 15 residues. CDR3 bases: TGTGCCAGCAGCCGGTGGGGGGGCGGGACAGATACGCAGTATTTT. This codes for CASSRWGGGTDTQYF.

This clone was detected a few times. V and J are TRBV18 and TRBJ2-3, with D possibly TRBD2 on 6 matching bases. The V gene's germline CDR1 is KGHSH and CDR2 LQKENI. CDR3 size: 14 residues. Between the trimmed V and J ends, which lost 5 bases and 6 bases, there was a span of 15 bases. The CDR3 protein is CASSSGGMSDTQYF. The CDR3 bases are TGTGCCAGCTCATCAGGCGGGATGTCCGATACGCAGTATTTT.

This clone appeared many times. This chain uses TRBV16 with TRBJ2-5, with D unclear. The CDR3 is 12 residues long. The V and J ends lost 1 base and 5 bases respectively, with 5 bases between them. The germline CDR1 and CDR2 sequences are KGHSY and FQNENV. CDR3 DNA sequence: TGTGCCAGCAGCCAATACACGGAGACCCAGTACTTC. This translates into CASSQYTETQYF. Based on the CDR3 plus reference TRBV16 and TRBJ2-5, the full variable domain is GEEVAQTPKHLVRGEGQKAKLYCAPIKGHSYVFWYQQVLKNEFKFLISFQNENVFDETGMPKERFSAKCLPNSPCSLEIQATKLEDSAVYFCASSQYTETQYFGPGTRLLVL.